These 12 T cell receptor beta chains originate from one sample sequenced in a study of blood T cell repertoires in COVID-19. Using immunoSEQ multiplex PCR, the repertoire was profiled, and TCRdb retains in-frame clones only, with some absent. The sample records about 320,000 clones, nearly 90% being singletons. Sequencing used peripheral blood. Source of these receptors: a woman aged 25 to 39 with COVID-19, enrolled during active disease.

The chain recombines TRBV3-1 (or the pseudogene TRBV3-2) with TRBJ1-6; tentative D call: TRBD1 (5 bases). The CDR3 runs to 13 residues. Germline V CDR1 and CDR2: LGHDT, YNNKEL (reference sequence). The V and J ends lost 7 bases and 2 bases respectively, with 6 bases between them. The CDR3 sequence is CASTRAYNSPLHF. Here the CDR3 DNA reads TGTGCCAGCACCAGGGCCTATAATTCACCCCTCCACTTT.

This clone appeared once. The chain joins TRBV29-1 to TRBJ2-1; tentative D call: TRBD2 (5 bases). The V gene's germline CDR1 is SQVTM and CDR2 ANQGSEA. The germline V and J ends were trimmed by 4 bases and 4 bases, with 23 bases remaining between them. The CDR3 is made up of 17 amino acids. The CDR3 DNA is TGCAGCGTTGCACGATTTAAGGACTCACCCGTTTACAATGAGCAGTTCTTC. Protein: CSVARFKDSPVYNEQFF.

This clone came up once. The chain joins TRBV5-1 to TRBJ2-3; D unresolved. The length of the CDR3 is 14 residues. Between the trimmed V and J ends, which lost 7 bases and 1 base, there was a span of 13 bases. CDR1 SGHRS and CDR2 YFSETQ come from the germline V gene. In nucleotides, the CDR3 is TGCGCCAGCCAAGAATCCGGAGGCACAGATACGCAGTATTTT. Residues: CASQESGGTDTQYF. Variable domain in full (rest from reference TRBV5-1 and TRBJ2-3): KAGVTQTPRYLIKTRGQQVTLSCSPISGHRSVSWYQQTPGQGLQFLFEYFSETQRNKGNFPGRFSGRQFSNSRSEMNVSTLELGDSALYLCASQESGGTDTQYFGPGTRLTVL.

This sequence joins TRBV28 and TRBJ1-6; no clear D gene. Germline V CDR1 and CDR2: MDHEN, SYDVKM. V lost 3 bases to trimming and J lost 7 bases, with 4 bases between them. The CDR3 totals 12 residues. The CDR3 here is CASSFSNSPLHF. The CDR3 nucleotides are TGTGCCAGCAGTTTCTCCAATTCACCCCTCCACTTT.

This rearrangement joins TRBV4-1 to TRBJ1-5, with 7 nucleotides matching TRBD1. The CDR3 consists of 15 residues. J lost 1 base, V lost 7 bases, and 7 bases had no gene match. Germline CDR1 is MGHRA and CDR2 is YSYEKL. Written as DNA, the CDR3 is TGCGCCAGCACTCCTTACAGGGGAAGCAATCAGCCCCAGCATTTT. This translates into CASTPYRGSNQPQHF.

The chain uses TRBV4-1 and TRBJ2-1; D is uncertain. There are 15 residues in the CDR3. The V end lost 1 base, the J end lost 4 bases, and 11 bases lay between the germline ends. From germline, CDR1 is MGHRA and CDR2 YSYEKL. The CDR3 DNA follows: TGCGCCAGCAGCCAAGTTGAGTCGATTTACAATGAGCAGTTCTTC. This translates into CASSQVESIYNEQFF.

As DNA, the CDR3 is TGTGCCTGGAGTCCCTGGGACAGGGATAACTATGGCTACACCTTC. Translating it yields CAWSPWDRDNYGYTF. The V and J genes are TRBV30 and TRBJ1-2; 9 nucleotides align to TRBD1. Trimming took 2 bases from V and 1 from J; bases not matched to a gene: 5. From germline, CDR1 is GTSNPN and CDR2 SVGIG (reference sequence). The CDR3 contains 15 residues.

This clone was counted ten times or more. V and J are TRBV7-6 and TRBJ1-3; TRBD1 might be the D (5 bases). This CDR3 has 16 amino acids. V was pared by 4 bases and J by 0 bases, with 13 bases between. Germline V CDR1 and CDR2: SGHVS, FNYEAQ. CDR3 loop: CASSSPAGDSGNTIYF. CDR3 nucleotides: TGTGCCAGCAGCTCGCCGGCGGGGGACTCTGGAAACACCATATATTTT.

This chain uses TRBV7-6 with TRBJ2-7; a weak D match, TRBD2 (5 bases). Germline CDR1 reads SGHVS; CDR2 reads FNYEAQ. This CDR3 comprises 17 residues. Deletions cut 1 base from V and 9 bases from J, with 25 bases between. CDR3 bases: TGTGCCAGCAGCTTAGAACAAGATGGACTCTCGCCCTCCGGGCAGTACTTC. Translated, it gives CASSLEQDGLSPSGQYF.

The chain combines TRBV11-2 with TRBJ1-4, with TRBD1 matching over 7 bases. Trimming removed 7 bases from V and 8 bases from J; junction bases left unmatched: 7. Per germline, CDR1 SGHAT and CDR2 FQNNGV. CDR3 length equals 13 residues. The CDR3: CASTDRVDEKLFF. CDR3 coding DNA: TGTGCCAGCACAGACAGGGTCGACGAAAAACTGTTTTTT.

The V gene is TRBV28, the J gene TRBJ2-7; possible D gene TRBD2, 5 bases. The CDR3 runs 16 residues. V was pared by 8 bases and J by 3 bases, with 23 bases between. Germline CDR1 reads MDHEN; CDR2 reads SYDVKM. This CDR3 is CASGEAAGSKLYEQYF. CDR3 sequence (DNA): TGTGCCAGCGGAGAAGCGGCGGGCTCCAAGCTCTACGAGCAGTACTTC.

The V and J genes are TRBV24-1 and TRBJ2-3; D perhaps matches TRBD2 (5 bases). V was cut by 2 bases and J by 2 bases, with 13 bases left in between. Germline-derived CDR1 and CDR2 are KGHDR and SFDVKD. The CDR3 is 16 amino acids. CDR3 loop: CATSDSYRGLTDTQYF. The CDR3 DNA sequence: TGTGCCACCAGTGATTCGTATCGGGGTCTCACAGATACGCAGTATTTT.